The T cell receptor (beta chain) under discussion was sequenced for a study of a mutant IDH1 vaccine in newly diagnosed glioma. Study-wide background: Vaccines were begun 4-6 weeks after radiotherapy alone, or with temozolomide cycles.

The time point: week 5, during vaccination. With topical imiquimod, each dose of the vaccine consisted of 300 ug of mutant IDH1 20-mer peptide. General observations from the study: Changes to the top peripheral T cell clonotypes appeared unrelated to pseudoprogression.

Germline CDR1 reads MNHEY; CDR2 reads SVGAGI. There are 15 residues in the CDR3. The junction had 16 bases not matched to a gene; V was cut back by 6 bases and J by 11 bases. Measured with immunoSEQ multiplex PCR; TCRdb has only the in-frame clones, and not every one. Among 45,000 to 55,000 clones listed, just under 80% were seen once. This clone has just a few counts. Its antigen is not identified. Source: PBMCs, taken from a glioma patient whose treatment included an IDH1 peptide vaccine. This TCR was sampled from a woman between 40 and 55 years old with glioma. The chain employs TRBV6-5 and TRBJ1-5, with 7 bases lining up with TRBD1. The CDR3 DNA sequence: TGTGCCAGCAGCCGATCGGGACAGAAACCGGAGGCCCAGCATTTT. Its protein is CASSRSGQKPEAQHF.